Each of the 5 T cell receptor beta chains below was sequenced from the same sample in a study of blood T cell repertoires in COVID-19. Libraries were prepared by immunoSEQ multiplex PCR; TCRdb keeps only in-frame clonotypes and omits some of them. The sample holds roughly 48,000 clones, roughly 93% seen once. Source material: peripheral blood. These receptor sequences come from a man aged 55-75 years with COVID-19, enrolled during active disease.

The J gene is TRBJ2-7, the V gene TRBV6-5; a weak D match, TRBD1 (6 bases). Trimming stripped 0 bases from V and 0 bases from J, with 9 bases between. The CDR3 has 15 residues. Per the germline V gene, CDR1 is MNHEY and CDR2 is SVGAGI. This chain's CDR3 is CASSYSGGSSYEQYF. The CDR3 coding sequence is TGTGCCAGCAGTTACTCTGGGGGCAGCTCCTACGAGCAGTACTTC.

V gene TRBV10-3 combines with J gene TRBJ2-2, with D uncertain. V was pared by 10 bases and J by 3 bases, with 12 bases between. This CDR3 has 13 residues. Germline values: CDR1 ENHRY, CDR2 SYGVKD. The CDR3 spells CATRSGDTGELFF. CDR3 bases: TGTGCCACCAGGTCTGGAGACACCGGGGAGCTGTTTTTT.

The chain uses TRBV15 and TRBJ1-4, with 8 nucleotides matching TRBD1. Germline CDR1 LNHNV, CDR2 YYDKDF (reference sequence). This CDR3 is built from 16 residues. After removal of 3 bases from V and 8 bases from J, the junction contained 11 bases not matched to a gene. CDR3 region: CATSRLIQGAGEKLFF. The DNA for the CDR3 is TGTGCCACCAGCAGGCTGATCCAGGGGGCAGGGGAAAAACTGTTTTTT.

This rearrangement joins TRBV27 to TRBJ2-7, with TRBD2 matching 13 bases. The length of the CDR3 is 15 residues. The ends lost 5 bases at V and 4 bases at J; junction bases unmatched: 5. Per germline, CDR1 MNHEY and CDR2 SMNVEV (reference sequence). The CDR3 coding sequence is TGTGCCAGCAGTGCGACTAGCGGGAGGAGTTACGAGCAGTACTTC. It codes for CASSATSGRSYEQYF.

CDR3 region: CASRRDRGLAYEQYF. CDR3 nucleotide sequence: TGCGCCAGCAGGCGGGACAGGGGCCTAGCCTACGAGCAGTACTTC. This chain links TRBV5-1 with TRBJ2-7; 10 nucleotides align to TRBD1. CDR3 length: 15 amino acids. V was clipped by 5 bases and J by 2 bases; unmatched bases: 7. Germline loops: CDR1 SGHRS, CDR2 YFSETQ.